The clone carrying this T cell receptor (beta chain) was observed a handful of times. The data were obtained in a study of blood T cell repertoires in COVID-19. Across the study: From the United States, Italy and Spain came samples of acute and convalescent COVID-19.

The method was immunoSEQ multiplex PCR; TCRdb's version includes in-frame clones alone and lacks a portion of them. Among fewer than 150,000 clones listed, 70% to 90% were seen once. This CDR3 comprises 14 residues. The ends were cut back, 1 base at V and 5 bases at J, with 12 bases in the middle. Germline values: CDR1 SGDLS, CDR2 YYNGEE. This sequence was found in a man in his forties with acute or convalescent COVID-19. The J gene is TRBJ1-1, the V gene TRBV9; possible D gene TRBD1, 6 bases. Sequenced sample: peripheral blood. CDR3 bases: TGTGCCAGCAGCGTACCGTTTACAGGGACTGAAGCTTTCTTT. Encoded protein: CASSVPFTGTEAFF.